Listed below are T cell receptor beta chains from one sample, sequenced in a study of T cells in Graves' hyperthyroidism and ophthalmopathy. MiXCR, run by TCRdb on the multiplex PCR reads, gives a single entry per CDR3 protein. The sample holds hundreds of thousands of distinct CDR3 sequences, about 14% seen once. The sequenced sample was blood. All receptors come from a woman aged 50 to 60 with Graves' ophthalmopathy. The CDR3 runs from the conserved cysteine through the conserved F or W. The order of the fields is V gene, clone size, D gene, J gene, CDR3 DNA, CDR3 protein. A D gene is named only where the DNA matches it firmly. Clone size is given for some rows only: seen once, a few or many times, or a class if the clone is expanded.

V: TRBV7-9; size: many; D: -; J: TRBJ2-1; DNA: TGTGCCAGCAGCCCCCAGATGTTGGGGGGTAGAGAGCAGTTCTTC; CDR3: CASSPQMLGGREQFF
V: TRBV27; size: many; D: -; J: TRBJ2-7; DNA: TGTGCCAGCAGTTTAAGCCAGGGGCTTGAGCAGTACTTC; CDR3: CASSLSQGLEQYF
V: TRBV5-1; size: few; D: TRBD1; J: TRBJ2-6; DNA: TGCGCCAGCAGCTTGAGACAGGGAATTGTGTCTGGGGCCAACGTCCTGACTTTC; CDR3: CASSLRQGIVSGANVLTF
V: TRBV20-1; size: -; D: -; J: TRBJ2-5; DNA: TGCAGTGCCGGGGTGGGGGTCCTGGAGACCCAGTACTTC; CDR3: CSAGVGVLETQYF
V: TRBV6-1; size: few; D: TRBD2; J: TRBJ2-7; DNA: TGTGCCAGCAGCCAGACTAGCGGGATTCCCGAGCAGTACTTC; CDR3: CASSQTSGIPEQYF
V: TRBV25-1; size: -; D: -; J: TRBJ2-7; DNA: TGTGCCAGCAGTGGCCGGGGTACCACCCCCTACGAGCAGTACTTC; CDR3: CASSGRGTTPYEQYF
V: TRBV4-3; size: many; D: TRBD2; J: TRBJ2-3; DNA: TGCGCCAGCAGCCTCACCGGACTAGCGGGAGCGTTGGATACGCAGTATTTT; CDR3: CASSLTGLAGALDTQYF
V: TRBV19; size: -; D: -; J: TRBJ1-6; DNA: TGTGCCAGTATGGGGGCAGGAGGCTCCTATAATTCACCCCTCCACTTT; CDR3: CASMGAGGSYNSPLHF
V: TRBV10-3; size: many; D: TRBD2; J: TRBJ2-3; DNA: TGTGCCATCAGTGAGCCCCTGGGACTAGCGGGAGCGGATACGCAGTATTTT; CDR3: CAISEPLGLAGADTQYF
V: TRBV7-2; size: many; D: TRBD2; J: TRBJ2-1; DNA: TGTGCCAGCAGAGCACTAGCGGGAGCCTCCTACAATGAGCAGTTCTTC; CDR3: CASRALAGASYNEQFF
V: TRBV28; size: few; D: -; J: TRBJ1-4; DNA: TGTGCCAGCAGTCGGGGAGGGGGGGAAAAACTGTTTTTT; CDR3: CASSRGGGEKLFF
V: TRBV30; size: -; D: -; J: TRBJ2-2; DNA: TGTGCCTGGAGTGTAAGACGTCTAGCGTCGAACACCGGGGAGCTGTTTTTT; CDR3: CAWSVRRLASNTGELFF
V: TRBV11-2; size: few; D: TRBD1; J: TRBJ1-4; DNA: TGTGCCAGCAGCTTGGACAGGGTTAGTGAAAAACTGTTTTTT; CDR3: CASSLDRVSEKLFF
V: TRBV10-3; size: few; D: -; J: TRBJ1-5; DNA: TGTGCCATCAGTGAGGCGGTTACTAGCAATCAGCCCCAGCATTTT; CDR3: CAISEAVTSNQPQHF
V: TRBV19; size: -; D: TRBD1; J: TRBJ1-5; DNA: TGTGCCAGTAGCTATGGGACAGGGGTTTCTCAGCCCCAGCATTTT; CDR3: CASSYGTGVSQPQHF
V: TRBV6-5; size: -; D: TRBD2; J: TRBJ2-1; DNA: TGTGCCAGCAGTTATAAAGCGGGAGGGCCTAGTAACAATGAGCAGTTCTTC; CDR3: CASSYKAGGPSNNEQFF
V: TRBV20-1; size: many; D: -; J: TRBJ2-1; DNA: TGCAGTGCTAGTGGCAGAACCTACAATGAGCAGTTCTTC; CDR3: CSASGRTYNEQFF
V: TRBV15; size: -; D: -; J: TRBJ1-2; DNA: TGTGCCACCAGCAGAGAAATAGGGGCTGGTGGCTACACCTTC; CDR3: CATSREIGAGGYTF
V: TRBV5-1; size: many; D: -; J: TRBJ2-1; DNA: TGCGCCAGCAGCTTGGGTGCGGATAACAATGAGCAGTTCTTC; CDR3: CASSLGADNNEQFF
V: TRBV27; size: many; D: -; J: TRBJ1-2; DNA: TGTGCCAGCAGTTTACAGGGGAGCATGATTCACTATGGCTACACCTTC; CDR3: CASSLQGSMIHYGYTF
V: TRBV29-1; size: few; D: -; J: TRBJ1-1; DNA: TGCAGCGTCCGCGCCGGGACGGATAACACTGAAGCTTTCTTT; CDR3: CSVRAGTDNTEAFF
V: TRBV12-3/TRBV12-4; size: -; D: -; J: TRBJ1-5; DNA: TGTGCCAGCAGTTTGACAAGTTTCAATCAGCCCCAGCATTTT; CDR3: CASSLTSFNQPQHF
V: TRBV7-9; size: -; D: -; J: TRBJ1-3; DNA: TGTGCCAGCAGCTACCGACAGACTGGAAACACCATATATTTT; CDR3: CASSYRQTGNTIYF
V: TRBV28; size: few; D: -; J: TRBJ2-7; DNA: TGTGCCAGCAGTACAACAGGGTCGGTCCCCTACGAGCAGTACTTC; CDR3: CASSTTGSVPYEQYF
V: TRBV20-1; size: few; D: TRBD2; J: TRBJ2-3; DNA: TGCAGTGCTAGTTCGGGGGAGGGTTCCCCCACAGATACGCAGTATTTT; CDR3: CSASSGEGSPTDTQYF
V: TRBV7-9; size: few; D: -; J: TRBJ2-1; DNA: TGTGCCAGCAGCTTAGGGACTTACAATGAGCGGCAGTTCTTC; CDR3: CASSLGTYNERQFF
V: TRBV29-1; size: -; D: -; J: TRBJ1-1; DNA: TGCAGCGGAGCCATGACAACGACAGAAGCTTTCTTT; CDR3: CSGAMTTTEAFF
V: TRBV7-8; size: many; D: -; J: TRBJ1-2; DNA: TGTGCCAGCAGCTTAGCGCTGGGCAGGAACTATGGCTACACCTTC; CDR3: CASSLALGRNYGYTF
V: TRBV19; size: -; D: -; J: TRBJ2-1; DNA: TGTGCCAGTAGTATAGGACCAGTCTCCTACAATGAGCAGTTCTTC; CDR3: CASSIGPVSYNEQFF
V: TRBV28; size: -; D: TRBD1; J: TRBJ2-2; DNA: TGTGCCAGCAGTTTAACGAGGGGGGGACAGGGCGGAACCGGGGAGCTGTTTTTT; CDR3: CASSLTRGGQGGTGELFF
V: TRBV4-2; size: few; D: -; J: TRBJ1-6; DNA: TGTGCCAGCAGCCAAGAGGCCGGGCTAAATTCACCCCTCCACTTT; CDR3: CASSQEAGLNSPLHF
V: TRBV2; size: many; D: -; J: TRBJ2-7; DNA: TGTGCCAGCAGTGAAGCCAGGCAGGGCGTCGAGCAGTACTTC; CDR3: CASSEARQGVEQYF
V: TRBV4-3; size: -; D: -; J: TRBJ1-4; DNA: TGCGCCAGCAGCCACTCCCCAATCCAAGCAACTAATGAAAAACTGTTTTTT; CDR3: CASSHSPIQATNEKLFF
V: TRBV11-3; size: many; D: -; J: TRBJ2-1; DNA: TGTGCCAGCAGCTGGGCTAGGAATGAGCAGTTCTTC; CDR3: CASSWARNEQFF
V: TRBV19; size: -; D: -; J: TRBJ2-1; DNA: TGTGCCAGTAGTATAGCAAGGTCTATTGCCTACAATGAGCAGTTCTTC; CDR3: CASSIARSIAYNEQFF
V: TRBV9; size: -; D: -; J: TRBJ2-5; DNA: TGTGCCAGCAGCCCCACCGGGGCGGTGGAAGGGGAGACCCAGTACTTC; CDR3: CASSPTGAVEGETQYF
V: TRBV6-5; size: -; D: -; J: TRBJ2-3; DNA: TGTGCCAGCAGTTACTCGAAGGGGGGGGTTTCAGATACGCAGTATTTT; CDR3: CASSYSKGGVSDTQYF
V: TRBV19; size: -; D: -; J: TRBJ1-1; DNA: TGTGCCAGTAGTATAGGAGGCCGTCTGAACACTGAAGCTTTCTTT; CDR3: CASSIGGRLNTEAFF
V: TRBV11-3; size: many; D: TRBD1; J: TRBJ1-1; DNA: TGTGCCAGCAGCTTAGATCAGGGGGGGTGGACTGAAGCTTTCTTT; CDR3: CASSLDQGGWTEAFF
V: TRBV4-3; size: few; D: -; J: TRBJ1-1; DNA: TGCGCCAGCAGCCAAGATGGCAGTGAAGCTTTCTTT; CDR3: CASSQDGSEAFF
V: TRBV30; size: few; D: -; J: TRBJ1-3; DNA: TGTGCCTTCGGGAGCAATTTCGTTCGGAGTACCATATATTTT; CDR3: CAFGSNFVRSTIYF
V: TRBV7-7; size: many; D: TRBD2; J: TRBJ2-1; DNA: TGTGCTAGCAGTTTATCGGCGGGAGCGCGGTACAATGAGCAGTTCTTC; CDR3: CASSLSAGARYNEQFF
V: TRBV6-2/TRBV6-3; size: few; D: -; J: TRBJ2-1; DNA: TGTGCCAGCAGTTACCCCTCCCGCGTAGGTGAGGAAAAGCGGATAATTTACAATGAGCAGTTCTTC; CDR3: CASSYPSRVGEEKRIIYNEQFF
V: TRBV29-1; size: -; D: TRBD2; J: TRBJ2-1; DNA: TGCAGCGTTGGTGGGACTAGCATCTACAATGAGCAGTTCTTC; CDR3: CSVGGTSIYNEQFF
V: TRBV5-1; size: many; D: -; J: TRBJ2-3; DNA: TGCGCCAGCAGCTTGGTCCAGACGACTAGCACAGATACGCAGTATTTT; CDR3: CASSLVQTTSTDTQYF
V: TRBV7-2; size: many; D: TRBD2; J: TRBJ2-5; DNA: TGTGCCAGCAGCCGTACCGCTGGGAGGGGGACCCAGTACTTC; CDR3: CASSRTAGRGTQYF
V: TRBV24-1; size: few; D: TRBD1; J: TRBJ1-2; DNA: TGTGCCACCAGTGACCCGGGACAGGGGAATGGCTACACCTTC; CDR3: CATSDPGQGNGYTF
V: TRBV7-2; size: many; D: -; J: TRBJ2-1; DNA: TGTGCCAGCAGCTTCCGGGATGAGCAGTTCTTC; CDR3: CASSFRDEQFF
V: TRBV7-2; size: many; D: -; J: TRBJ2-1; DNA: TGTGCCAGCAGCTCCCTGGTCCTTGCGCGGGCCCCTTACAATGAGCAGTTCTTC; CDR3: CASSSLVLARAPYNEQFF
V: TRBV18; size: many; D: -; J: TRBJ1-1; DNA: TGTGCCAGCTCGGCCCGGGAAAGGGAAGAAGCTTTCTTT; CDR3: CASSAREREEAFF
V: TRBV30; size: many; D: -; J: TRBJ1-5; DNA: TGTGCCTGGAGTCGGGGGCCCAATCAGCCCCAGCATTTT; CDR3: CAWSRGPNQPQHF
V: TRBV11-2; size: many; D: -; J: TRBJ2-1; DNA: TGTGCCAGGAGATCCCGGGCCCTAACATCGAGTGAGCAGTTCTTC; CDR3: CARRSRALTSSEQFF